Presented here are 2 T cell receptor beta chains from one specimen sequenced in a study of long-term antiretroviral therapy in people with HIV (dated by TCRdb to about 2022). Sequencing of the TRB variable region was done with the immunoSEQ hsTCRB v3.0 assay at survey level resolution. Held by TCRdb, this immuneACCESS table contains in-frame sequences only and omits some clones. Under half of the omission traces to an unresolved V gene where checked; the cause of the rest is unknown. The sample yields 48,000 or so clones; 84% were counted once. Of the sample, roughly 3.2% is held by the ten largest clones. The sample was unsorted PBMCs, taken 0.8 years after starting antiretroviral therapy. The receptors were gathered from a young woman with HIV.

The chain uses TRBV27 and TRBJ1-1, with 7 bases that match TRBD1. The CDR3 runs to 13 residues. J was trimmed by 10 bases and V by 6 bases; bases with no gene match: 11. Germline V gene data show CDR1 as MNHEY and CDR2 as SMNVEV (reference sequence). The CDR3 loop reads CASSPRTGARAFF. As DNA, the CDR3 is TGTGCCAGCAGCCCCCGAACAGGGGCGAGAGCTTTCTTT.

The chain is built from TRBV2 and TRBJ1-2; D remains unclear. Germline CDR1 SNHLY, CDR2 FYNNEI. This CDR3 has 13 residues. V lost 7 bases to trimming and J lost 4 bases, with 13 bases between them. The CDR3 region has the DNA TGTGCCAGCAATCGGGAAATCGGCTATGGCTACACCTTC. Residues: CASNREIGYGYTF.